The 23 T cell receptor beta chains below come from one sample, sequenced in a study of blood T cell repertoires in COVID-19 (TCRdb year 2020). Receptor amplification or capture employed the immunoSEQ multiplex PCR assay. As stored in TCRdb, this immuneACCESS dataset retains in-frame rearrangements with V and J assigned. A fraction of the clones does not appear; measured against another copy, unresolved V genes explain less than half of the discrepancy, and the remainder lacks a known reason. For this sample there are some 70,000 clones; 80% to 90% appear just once. The leading ten clones occupy under 7% of the sample. Sequencing input: peripheral blood. Source of these receptors: a man aged 45-65 years with active COVID-19.

The chain is built from TRBV7-8 and TRBJ2-2, with 9 bases lining up with TRBD2. Germline CDR1 SGHVS, CDR2 FQNEAQ. This CDR3 spans 17 amino acids. The V segment lost 9 bases and the J segment 0 bases; nucleotides outside the gene matches: 11. CDR3 in DNA: TGTGCCAGTCGCCGGCTAGCGGGAAGCGCGAACACCGGGGAGCTGTTTTTT. This sequence encodes CASRRLAGSANTGELFF.

CDR3 in amino acids: CASSLLGAGETQYF. In DNA, the CDR3 is TGTGCCAGCAGTTTACTAGGGGCTGGGGAGACCCAGTACTTC. The chain is built from TRBV28 and TRBJ2-5; a possible D gene is TRBD1 (5 bases). This CDR3 region has 14 residues. The germline V gene has CDR1 MDHEN and CDR2 SYDVKM. V gave up 2 bases and J gave up 5 bases, with 12 bases separating them.

V gene TRBV6-5 combines with J gene TRBJ2-3; 7 nucleotides agree with TRBD2. Germline CDR1 and CDR2: MNHEY and SVGAGI. The CDR3 extends over 13 amino acids. CDR3 coding DNA: TGTGCACTCGGCACCGGGGGGACAGATACGCAGTATTTT. Residues: CALGTGGTDTQYF.

The gene calls are TRBV30 and TRBJ1-1; no reliable D call. CDR1 and CDR2 (germline): GTSNPN, SVGIG (reference sequence). V was cut by 1 base and J by 4 bases, with 10 bases left in between. The CDR3 length is 13 residues. The CDR3, as DNA: TGTGCCTGGAGTGCCCATGCGAGCACTGAAGCTTTCTTT. Its translation: CAWSAHASTEAFF.

V is TRBV19 and J is TRBJ1-1; D uncertain. The CDR3 totals 12 residues. V was trimmed by 7 bases and J by 1 base, leaving 7 bases between them. Germline-derived CDR1 and CDR2 are LNHDA and SQIVND (reference sequence). The CDR3, as DNA: TGTGCCAGTACCCCGGGGAACACTGAAGCTTTCTTT. Protein: CASTPGNTEAFF.

V and J are TRBV5-5 and TRBJ2-7; 10 bases are shared with TRBD1. Per germline, CDR1 SGHKS and CDR2 YYEKEE (reference sequence). Trimming removed 4 bases from V and 4 bases from J; junction bases left unmatched: 5. The CDR3 loop spans 14 amino acids. CDR3 DNA: TGTGCCAGCAGCGTGGGACAGGGGAGATACGAGCAGTACTTC. Translated: CASSVGQGRYEQYF. Combining the CDR3 with reference TRBV5-5 and TRBJ2-7 gives the whole variable domain DAGVTQSPTHLIKTRGQQVTLRCSPISGHKSVSWYQQVLGQGPQFIFQYYEKEERGRGNFPDRFSARQFPNYSSELNVNALLLGDSALYLCASSVGQGRYEQYFGPGTRLTVT.

The chain recombines TRBV6-2 or TRBV6-3 with TRBJ1-5; tentative D call: TRBD1 (5 bases). In germline, CDR1 is MNHEY, CDR2 SVGEGT. The CDR3 has 13 amino acids. V was shortened by 5 bases and J by 5 bases, with 10 bases between the two germline ends. The DNA of the CDR3 is TGTGCCAGCAGTCCCAGGGTCTATCAGCCCCAGCATTTT. This codes for CASSPRVYQPQHF.

A few counts support this clone. This chain joins TRBV24-1 and TRBJ1-1, with D perhaps matching TRBD1 (5 bases). V was shortened by 0 bases and J by 5 bases, with 9 bases between the two germline ends. CDR3 size: 14 residues. The germline gives CDR1 KGHDR, CDR2 SFDVKD. DNA of the CDR3: TGTGCCACCAGTGATTTGCGGGGGGATACTGAAGCTTTCTTT. It encodes CATSDLRGDTEAFF.

V usage is TRBV20-1 and J usage is TRBJ1-4; 7 bases are shared with TRBD1. The V and J ends lost 3 bases and 6 bases, in that order; junction bases with no gene match: 13. In germline, CDR1 is DFQATT, CDR2 SNEGSKA (reference sequence). The CDR3 is 16 residues long. CDR3 region: CSASLYRGGFDEKLFF. CDR3 DNA: TGCAGTGCTAGTCTATACAGGGGAGGATTTGATGAAAAACTGTTTTTT.

The table lists this clone with a count of one. The chain employs TRBV2 and TRBJ1-1, with D unresolved. The CDR3 totals 15 residues. Trimming took 6 bases from V and 1 from J, leaving 15 bases between them. Germline loops: CDR1 SNHLY, CDR2 FYNNEI. The CDR3 nucleotides read TGTGCCAGCAGGGAGATCCAAGGAGGGAACACTGAAGCTTTCTTT. It specifies CASREIQGGNTEAFF.

The genes are TRBV28 and TRBJ2-1; possible D gene TRBD1, 6 bases. CDR3 length: 12 amino acids. Trimming removed 5 bases at V and 13 bases at J, with 15 bases between. The germline CDR1 and CDR2 sequences are MDHEN and SYDVKM. The CDR3, as DNA: TGTGCCAGCAGTGCCCCCCCGGGACATCAGTTCTTC. Translating gives CASSAPPGHQFF.

This clone has a handful of counts. This chain joins TRBV9 and TRBJ1-2; D is undetermined. This CDR3 contains 15 residues. CDR1 is SGDLS and CDR2 is YYNGEE in the germline V gene. V was clipped by 4 bases and J by 1 base, with 14 bases between them. This CDR3 reads CASSSSGDINYGYTF. The CDR3 DNA reads as TGTGCCAGCAGCTCATCGGGAGACATTAACTATGGCTACACCTTC.

This chain links TRBV7-2 with TRBJ2-5; 11 bases are shared with TRBD2. Per germline, CDR1 SGHTA and CDR2 FQGNSA. CDR3 size: 16 residues. The trim removed 0 bases at V and 1 base at J, leaving 1 base unmatched. This CDR3 reads CASSLALAGGQETQYF. The DNA of the CDR3 is TGTGCCAGCAGCTTAGCCCTAGCGGGGGGCCAAGAGACCCAGTACTTC. The full variable domain, completed using reference TRBV7-2 and TRBJ2-5, is GAGVSQSPSNKVTEKGKDVELRCDPISGHTALYWYRQSLGQGLEFLIYFQGNSAPDKSGLPSDRFSAERTGGSVSTLTIQRTQQEDSAVYLCASSLALAGGQETQYFGPGTRLLVL.

This clone is labeled medium-sized. CDR3 nucleotides: TGTGCCAGTGGTAACACAGGGGTTGGTGGCAATCAGCCCCAGCATTTT. Translating gives CASGNTGVGGNQPQHF. The V and J genes are TRBV19 and TRBJ1-5; 7 nucleotides agree with TRBD1. V shed 8 bases, J shed 2 bases, and the junction held 12 bases outside the gene matches. The germline V gene has CDR1 LNHDA and CDR2 SQIVND (reference sequence). This CDR3 is 16 amino acids long.

The V and J genes are TRBV4-1 and TRBJ1-1; 8 bases fit TRBD1. Germline loops: CDR1 MGHRA, CDR2 YSYEKL. Trimming removed 3 bases from V and 4 bases from J; junction bases left unmatched: 1. The CDR3 covers 13 residues. The CDR3 nucleotides are TGCGCCAGCAGCCAGGGACAGGCCACTGAAGCTTTCTTT. Protein sequence: CASSQGQATEAFF.

This CDR3 reads CASSLGGGPNEKLFF. CDR3 DNA: TGTGCCAGCAGCTTAGGAGGGGGCCCAAATGAAAAACTGTTTTTT. The genes are TRBV7-9 and TRBJ1-4; 7 nucleotides agree with TRBD1. CDR1 and CDR2 (germline): SEHNR, FQNEAQ (reference sequence). J lost 5 bases, V lost 1 base, and 4 bases had no gene match. The CDR3 has 15 amino acids. The full variable domain, with the rest looked up from reference TRBV7-9 and TRBJ1-4, is DTGVSQNPRHKITKRGQNVTFRCDPISEHNRLYWYRQTLGQGPEFLTYFQNEAQLEKSRLLSDRFSAERPKGSFSTLEIQRTEQGDSAMYLCASSLGGGPNEKLFFGSGTQLSVL.

V usage is TRBV7-2 and J usage is TRBJ1-3; a weak D match, TRBD1 (5 bases). V gave up 2 bases and J gave up 6 bases, with 8 bases separating them. The CDR3 sequence is 13 residues long. Germline V lookup: CDR1 SGHTA, CDR2 FQGNSA. CDR3 nucleotide sequence: TGTGCCAGCAGCTTATCCAGGGTAAACACCATATATTTT. Its translation is CASSLSRVNTIYF.

The chain carries TRBV20-1 and TRBJ1-1; 7 positions agree with TRBD1. CDR1 and CDR2 from the germline V gene are DFQATT and SNEGSKA (reference sequence). This CDR3 contains 11 residues. The V segment lost 6 bases and the J segment 9 bases; nucleotides outside the gene matches: 7. CDR3 protein: CSADLDRKAFF. CDR3 in DNA: TGCAGTGCCGACCTGGACAGGAAAGCTTTCTTT.

The chain uses TRBV30 and TRBJ2-2, with 12 positions matching TRBD2. Trimming removed 1 base from V and 2 bases from J; junction bases left unmatched: 8. Germline V gene lookup returns CDR1 GTSNPN and CDR2 SVGIG (reference sequence). This CDR3 spans 18 amino acids. The CDR3 loop is CAWSGDRTSGANTGELFF. As DNA, the CDR3 is TGTGCCTGGAGTGGGGACAGGACTAGCGGGGCTAACACCGGGGAGCTGTTTTTT.

This chain joins TRBV28 and TRBJ1-3, with 7 bases aligning to TRBD1. Losses at the gene ends were 2 bases for V and 1 base for J; bases not matched to a gene: 5. The CDR3 length is 16 residues. In germline, CDR1 is MDHEN, CDR2 SYDVKM. CDR3 residues: CASSLNTGASGNTIYF. DNA for the CDR3: TGTGCCAGCAGTTTAAATACAGGGGCTTCTGGAAACACCATATATTTT.

In DNA, the CDR3 is TGTGCCAGCAGCTCCCGGGACAGGCCTCAAATCATTCCGTTTTTT. Protein sequence: CASSSRDRPQIIPFF. This chain links TRBV3-1 (or the pseudogene TRBV3-2) with TRBJ2-2; 8 bases are a match to TRBD1. Trimming removed 5 bases from V and 16 bases from J; junction bases left unmatched: 18. CDR1 is LGHDT, CDR2 YNNKEL, per germline (reference sequence). The CDR3 has 15 residues.

The chain joins TRBV4-2 to TRBJ1-1; TRBD1 aligns across 8 bases. The CDR3 sequence is 15 residues long. Germline CDR1 and CDR2: LGHNA and YNFKEQ. V shed 6 bases and J 5 bases; nucleotides not matched to a gene: 11. The CDR3 sequence: CASSGQGLLGTEAFF. The CDR3 region has the DNA TGTGCCAGCAGTGGACAGGGTCTTCTTGGGACTGAAGCTTTCTTT.

This clone was counted a single time. CDR3 residues: CASSLIGQYSNQPQHF. The CDR3, as DNA: TGTGCCAGCAGTTTAATCGGACAGTATAGCAATCAGCCCCAGCATTTT. The chain uses TRBV28 and TRBJ1-5, with D maybe TRBD1 (6 bases). V was clipped by 2 bases and J by 0 bases, with 11 bases between them. Looked up from germline, CDR1 is MDHEN and CDR2 is SYDVKM. The CDR3 has 16 amino acids.